Following are 25 T cell receptor beta chains from one sample sequenced in a study of T cell responses to AZD1222 COVID-19 vaccine (dated by TCRdb to the early 2020s). Receptors were amplified or captured by the immunoSEQ multiplex PCR assay. The immuneACCESS repertoire file appears here via TCRdb, limited to in-frame rearrangements. These files lack a portion of the clones; in checked studies, under half of the deficit traces to unresolved V genes, and the cause of the others is not known. Within this sample are 75,000 to 100,000 clones, with about 88% of them counted one time only. Jointly, the top ten make up 13% of the sample. This sample's time point label indicates: baseline before first vaccination. The specimen comprised peripheral blood, sampled on day 0 of AZD1222 vaccination. The receptors originated from an adult in good health.

The rearrangement joins TRBV5-1 to TRBJ1-1; D is uncertain. V shed 0 bases and J shed 7 bases, with 10 bases lying between them. The length of the CDR3 is 13 residues. Germline CDR1 and CDR2: SGHRS and YFSETQ. The CDR3 loop reads CASSLERRIEAFF. In nucleotides, the CDR3 is TGCGCCAGCAGCTTGGAACGGAGGATTGAAGCTTTCTTT.

The chain uses TRBV19 and TRBJ2-3; 11 bases agree with TRBD2. The CDR3 totals 15 residues. The V gene end was trimmed by 5 bases and the J gene end by 7 bases; junction bases not matched to a gene: 8. Germline-derived CDR1 and CDR2 are LNHDA and SQIVND (reference sequence). The CDR3 DNA sequence: TGTGCCAGTAGTGCACTAGCGGGGGTTGGTAATACGCAGTATTTT. It codes for CASSALAGVGNTQYF.

The chain is built from TRBV5-4 and TRBJ2-1; D is unresolved. CDR1 and CDR2 from the germline V gene are SGHNT and YYREEE (reference sequence). V lost 2 bases to trimming and J lost 6 bases, with 3 bases between them. This CDR3 comprises 11 residues. The CDR3 is CASSFINEQFF. CDR3 nucleotide sequence: TGTGCCAGCAGCTTTATCAATGAGCAGTTCTTC.

This clone was seen a single time. The CDR3 bases are TGTGCCAGCAGCCAAGATCGGGACAGAAGCACAGATACGCAGTATTTT. It is translated as CASSQDRDRSTDTQYF. The J gene is TRBJ2-3, the V gene TRBV14; 7 bases fit TRBD1. Unmatched junction bases numbered 3, after V lost 0 bases and J lost 0 bases. This CDR3 contains 16 residues. Per the germline V gene, CDR1 is SGHDN and CDR2 is FVKESK.

The chain links TRBV28 to TRBJ1-5, with a possible D match to TRBD1 (6 bases). The germline V and J ends were trimmed by 2 bases and 5 bases, with 10 bases remaining between them. The CDR3 is made up of 14 amino acids. The germline V gene has CDR1 MDHEN and CDR2 SYDVKM. The CDR3 coding sequence is TGTGCCAGCAGTTTAGGACAGCAAGATCAGCCCCAGCATTTT. The encoded protein is CASSLGQQDQPQHF.

The chain couples TRBV11-2 to TRBJ1-6; D remains unclear. Trimming cost V 3 bases and J 8 bases, with 5 bases left between them. Germline V gives CDR1 SGHAT, CDR2 FQNNGV. The CDR3 covers 12 residues. Written as DNA, the CDR3 is TGTGCCAGCAGCTTTGTGGATTCACCCCTCCACTTT. Translation: CASSFVDSPLHF.

V and J are TRBV28 and TRBJ1-1, with D maybe TRBD1 (5 bases). Looked up from germline, CDR1 is MDHEN and CDR2 is SYDVKM. The CDR3 length is 16 residues. V was clipped by 8 bases and J by 6 bases, with 25 bases between them. This CDR3 is CASLPSPSLRAPEAFF. CDR3 nucleotide sequence: TGTGCCAGCCTCCCGTCCCCATCCCTCAGGGCCCCTGAAGCTTTCTTT.

The V gene is TRBV5-6, the J gene TRBJ1-2; D unresolved. The CDR3 is 13 residues long. V lost 0 bases to trimming and J lost 8 bases, with 11 bases between them. Germline V gene data show CDR1 as SGHDT and CDR2 as YYEEEE. The CDR3 sequence: CASSLVQEMGYTF. Written as DNA, the CDR3 is TGTGCCAGCAGCTTGGTGCAGGAGATGGGCTACACCTTC.

The chain couples TRBV5-6 to TRBJ2-2, with D hard to call. The CDR3 totals 16 residues. V was shortened by 3 bases and J by 4 bases, with 16 bases between the two germline ends. Germline CDR1 SGHDT, CDR2 YYEEEE. CDR3 DNA: TGTGCCAGCAGCTCGGATTGGACGGGCTCCACCGGGGAGCTGTTTTTT. Its translation is CASSSDWTGSTGELFF.

The chain employs TRBV6-5 and TRBJ1-3; D not certain. The CDR3 totals 13 residues. Germline CDR1 MNHEY, CDR2 SVGAGI. Trimming took off 10 bases at V and 4 bases at J, with 14 bases between the two ends. CDR3 sequence (DNA): TGTGCCACCAACGGTGGATTCGGAAACACCATATATTTT. This codes for CATNGGFGNTIYF.

The chain carries TRBV9 and TRBJ2-1; D may be TRBD2 (7 bases). This CDR3 is built from 15 residues. V lost 7 bases to trimming and J lost 6 bases, with 20 bases between them. CDR1 is SGDLS, CDR2 YYNGEE, per germline. The CDR3, as DNA: TGTGCCAGCGGTTTCGGGGGGCTACGTTCCAATGAGCAGTTCTTC. It translates to CASGFGGLRSNEQFF. The full variable domain, in which reference TRBV9 and TRBJ2-1 provide the parts outside the CDR3, is DSGVTQTPKHLITATGQRVTLRCSPRSGDLSVYWYQQSLDQGLQFLIQYYNGEERAKGNILERFSAQQFPDLHSELNLSSLELGDSALYFCASGFGGLRSNEQFFGPGTRLTVL.

Concerning this clone: The sample holds other DNA sequences that translate to the same CDR3. The chain uses TRBV2 and TRBJ1-5; D ambiguous. Looked up from germline, CDR1 is SNHLY and CDR2 is FYNNEI. V lost 6 bases to trimming and J lost 4 bases, with 13 bases between them. The CDR3 is 14 residues long. The CDR3 reads CASRDGVSNQPQHF. CDR3 nucleotide sequence: TGTGCCAGCAGGGACGGAGTATCTAATCAGCCCCAGCATTTT.

Only one count was recorded for this clone. The CDR3 loop reads CASSLAPAGARGQYF. The CDR3 DNA follows: TGTGCCAGCAGCTTAGCCCCAGCGGGGGCCCGGGGACAGTACTTC. The chain links TRBV7-2 to TRBJ2-7; 8 bases agree with TRBD2. Germline assignment: CDR1 SGHTA and CDR2 FQGNSA. The CDR3 covers 15 residues. V shed 0 bases, J shed 10 bases, and the junction held 11 bases outside the gene matches.

Only one count was recorded for this clone. The chain links TRBV11-1 to TRBJ2-7, with D possibly matching TRBD1 (5 bases). CDR1 SGHAT and CDR2 FQDESV come from the germline V gene (reference sequence). CDR3 size: 14 residues. Trimming took off 0 bases at V and 5 bases at J, with 11 bases between the two ends. The CDR3 loop reads CASSLAMQGHEQYF. DNA of the CDR3: TGTGCCAGCAGCTTAGCGATGCAGGGCCACGAGCAGTACTTC. The whole variable domain, filled in from reference TRBV11-1 and TRBJ2-7, reads EAEVAQSPRYKITEKSQAVAFWCDPISGHATLYWYRQILGQGPELLVQFQDESVVDDSQLPKDRFSAERLKGVDSTLKIQPAELGDSAMYLCASSLAMQGHEQYFGPGTRLTVT.

The V call is TRBV28, the J call TRBJ1-1; tentative D call: TRBD1 (5 bases). Germline V lookup: CDR1 MDHEN, CDR2 SYDVKM. This CDR3 is built from 13 residues. Trimming stripped 8 bases from V and 6 bases from J, with 16 bases between. The CDR3 nucleotides are TGTGCCAGCTACGAAGTTCGGGGGGCTGAAGCTTTCTTT. Protein: CASYEVRGAEAFF.

This rearrangement joins TRBV5-4 to TRBJ2-1; 8 bases fit TRBD1. This CDR3 has 14 residues. Germline lookup yields CDR1 SGHNT and CDR2 YYREEE (reference sequence). V shed 0 bases, J shed 6 bases, and the junction held 2 bases outside the gene matches. CDR3 protein: CASSLGTGLNEQFF. The CDR3, as DNA: TGTGCCAGCAGCTTGGGGACAGGGCTCAATGAGCAGTTCTTC.

The V gene is TRBV4-2, the J gene TRBJ2-1, with TRBD2 identical over 11 bases. This CDR3 spans 17 amino acids. After removal of 4 bases from V and 4 bases from J, the junction contained 9 bases not matched to a gene. Germline V gene sequence: CDR1 LGHNA, CDR2 YNFKEQ. The CDR3 sequence is CASSLSEGTSGYNEQFF. The CDR3 DNA reads as TGTGCCAGCAGCCTTAGTGAGGGGACTAGCGGTTACAATGAGCAGTTCTTC.

The rearrangement uses TRBV19 and TRBJ2-5; D might be TRBD1 (5 bases). V lost 4 bases, J lost 4 bases, and 10 bases lay in between. There are 13 residues in the CDR3. CDR1 and CDR2 (germline): LNHDA, SQIVND (reference sequence). The CDR3 sequence is CASSTVRGETQYF. Written as DNA, the CDR3 is TGTGCCAGTAGTACCGTTAGGGGAGAGACCCAGTACTTC.

The V gene is TRBV29-1, the J gene TRBJ2-5; tentative D call: TRBD1 (6 bases). The CDR3 has 14 amino acids. The V and J ends lost 6 bases and 4 bases respectively, with 18 bases between them. CDR1 SQVTM and CDR2 ANQGSEA come from the germline V gene. The CDR3: CSVFLGAVVETQYF. The CDR3 region has the DNA TGCAGCGTGTTCTTGGGGGCGGTGGTAGAGACCCAGTACTTC.

This chain uses TRBV2 with TRBJ2-5; D unclear. This CDR3 spans 14 amino acids. The V end was cut by 4 bases, the J end by 2 bases, with 11 bases between. CDR1 and CDR2 (germline): SNHLY, FYNNEI. Written as DNA, the CDR3 is TGTGCCAGCAGTGCAGTGACTGCTCAAGAGACCCAGTACTTC. Its translation is CASSAVTAQETQYF.

The J gene is TRBJ1-3, the V gene TRBV9, with 7 bases aligning to TRBD1. Germline CDR1 and CDR2: SGDLS and YYNGEE. V lost 2 bases, J lost 0 bases, and 2 bases stayed unmatched. This CDR3 comprises 15 residues. CDR3 loop: CASSVGTVSGNTIYF. CDR3 in DNA: TGTGCCAGCAGCGTCGGGACAGTCTCTGGAAACACCATATATTTT.

As concerns this clone: One junction end does not reproduce the germline sequence, and a read error may be involved. V is TRBV19 and J is TRBJ1-3; D unclear. The germline V gene has CDR1 LNHDA and CDR2 SQIVND (reference sequence). The CDR3 is made up of 14 amino acids. The CDR3 bases are TGTGCCAGTAGAGTCGGAGGCTCTGGAAACACCACATATTTT. Amino acids: CASRVGGSGNTTYF. The full variable domain, with the rest looked up from reference TRBV19 and TRBJ1-3, is DGGITQSPKYLFRKEGQNVTLSCEQNLNHDAMYWYRQDPGQGLRLIYYSQIVNDFQKGDIAEGYSVSREKKESFPLTVTSAQKNPTAFYLCASRVGGSGNTTYFGEGSWLTVV.

This clone was seen only once. The chain couples TRBV5-1 to TRBJ1-1, with D possibly being TRBD1 (6 bases). Per germline, CDR1 SGHRS and CDR2 YFSETQ. CDR3 length: 14 residues. The germline V and J ends were trimmed by 4 bases and 5 bases, with 15 bases remaining between them. CDR3 sequence (DNA): TGCGCCAGCAGCGCTCAAGGGGGTGGTACTGAAGCTTTCTTT. Its protein product is CASSAQGGGTEAFF.

The chain combines TRBV28 with TRBJ1-5; 8 nucleotides align to TRBD1. The CDR3 spans 18 residues. Losses at the gene ends were 5 bases for V and 4 bases for J; bases not matched to a gene: 16. Germline V CDR1 and CDR2: MDHEN, SYDVKM. This CDR3 is CASSHTWTGRGVNQPQHF. CDR3 bases: TGTGCCAGCAGTCACACCTGGACAGGGCGGGGGGTTAATCAGCCCCAGCATTTT.

J is TRBJ2-6 and V is TRBV7-6; D is unresolved. Per germline, CDR1 SGHVS and CDR2 FNYEAQ. CDR3 size: 17 residues. V dropped 2 bases and J dropped 0 bases, with 11 bases sitting between them. The CDR3, as DNA: TGTGCCAGCAGCTTATTGGTAGAGAGCTCTGGGGCCAACGTCCTGACTTTC. Protein sequence: CASSLLVESSGANVLTF.